This TCR beta chain was sequenced for a study of blood T cell repertoires in COVID-19. At the level of the study: Donors in the United States, Italy and Spain gave samples during acute or convalescent COVID-19. The analysed material was cDNA or gDNA that came from T cells, B-cell-depleted T cells, or PBMCs.

In the authors' workflow: Scientists estimated how many nucleated cells there were by amplifying reference gene primers. The method was immunoSEQ multiplex PCR; TCRdb's version includes in-frame clones alone and lacks a portion of them. Clone size and V and J calls were adopted from that table, with D and trimming inferred from the DNA. The profile shows approximately 92,000 clones, roughly 72% of them singletons. This clone was picked up a small number of times. The sequenced sample was peripheral blood. This receptor was obtained from a woman between 55 and 75 years old in a cohort sampled during active or convalescent COVID-19.

As DNA, the CDR3 is TGTGCCAGTACTATGGGTCGGGACAGGAGCAGTAACTATGGCTACACCTTC. It specifies CASTMGRDRSSNYGYTF. This chain uses TRBV19 with TRBJ1-2, with 8 nucleotides matching TRBD1. The length of the CDR3 is 17 residues. Germline V gene data show CDR1 as LNHDA and CDR2 as SQIVND (reference sequence). The V gene end was trimmed by 7 bases and the J gene end by 1 base; junction bases not matched to a gene: 14.